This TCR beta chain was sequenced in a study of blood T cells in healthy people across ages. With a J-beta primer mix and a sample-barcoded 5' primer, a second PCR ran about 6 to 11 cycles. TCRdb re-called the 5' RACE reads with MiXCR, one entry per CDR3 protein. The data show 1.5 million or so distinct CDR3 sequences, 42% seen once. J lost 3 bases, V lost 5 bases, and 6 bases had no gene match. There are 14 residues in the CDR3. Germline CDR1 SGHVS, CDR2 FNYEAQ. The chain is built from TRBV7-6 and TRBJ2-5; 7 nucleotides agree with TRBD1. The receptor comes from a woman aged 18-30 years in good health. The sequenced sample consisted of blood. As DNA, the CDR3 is TGTGCCAGCAGCCAGACGACAGGGAAAGAGACCCAGTACTTC. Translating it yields CASSQTTGKETQYF.